This TCR beta chain was identified during a study of blood T cell repertoires in COVID-19. Looking at the study overall: Samples taken during acute and convalescent COVID-19 were collected in the United States, Italy and Spain. Sources were T cells, B-cell-depleted T cells, or PBMCs; the material itself was cDNA or gDNA.

Study processing details: Quantification of nucleated cells was approximated via reference gene primer amplification. The repertoire was sequenced with immunoSEQ multiplex PCR; TCRdb's copy has only in-frame clones and lacks some. V, J and clone size were drawn from that table, and D and trimming were deduced from the DNA. Of about 250,000 clones in the sample, around 82% were seen once. Germline CDR1 is SGHRS and CDR2 is YFSETQ. The CDR3 covers 16 residues. V trimming: 4 bases; J trimming: 4 bases; junction bases outside the gene matches: 9. Patients of the Seattle cohort, enrolled during active infection, were followed longitudinally.

Material for sequencing was peripheral blood. This receptor was identified in a person aged 65 to 79 with COVID-19, enrolled during active disease. The rearrangement uses TRBV5-1 and TRBJ1-3; 9 bases agree with TRBD1. The CDR3 DNA reads TGCGCCAGCAGCACCGGGACAGGGACGTCCGGAAACACCATATATTTT. This encodes CASSTGTGTSGNTIYF.